This T cell receptor beta chain was identified in a study of T-cell reconstitution after alpha-beta-depleted transplantation in children. Study conclusions and caveats: In patients about two months after transplant, alpha-beta T cells reportedly arose from several hundred expanded graft clones.

CDR3 size: 15 residues. With V trimmed by 6 bases and J by 5 bases, 11 bases remained unmatched. Germline V gives CDR1 DFQATT, CDR2 SNEGSKA (reference sequence). As regards this clonotype: Its antigen is unidentified.

This sample's TCRbeta library carried unique molecular identifier barcodes. TCRdb reprocessed the PCR reads via MiXCR and lists one record per CDR3 protein. The table lists approximately 230,000 distinct CDR3 sequences, about 25% of them singletons. This receptor was taken from a girl between 2 and 10 years old with Fanconi anemia, due to receive a stem cell transplant. Sequences were derived from PBMCs, sampled before TCRalphabeta/CD19-depleted stem cell transplant. The chain is built from TRBV20-1 and TRBJ2-1, with 9 nucleotides matching TRBD2. CDR3 protein: CSAPAVAGVHNEQFF. In DNA form, the CDR3 reads TGCAGTGCCCCCGCGGTAGCGGGGGTCCACAATGAGCAGTTCTTC.